Sequencing of this T cell receptor beta chain was carried out in a study of shared T cell receptors in the human thymus. Using immunoSEQ multiplex PCR, the repertoire was profiled, and TCRdb retains in-frame clones only, with some absent. The table lists fewer than 700,000 clones, over 75% of them singletons. V was pared by 1 base and J by 1 base, with 2 bases of the junction left unmatched. The germline V gene encodes CDR1 SGHTA and CDR2 FQGNSA. The CDR3 runs to 16 residues. The sample was also reused in another study, on human thymus T cells. That source reports: Corrective cardiac surgery supplied the resected thymus tissue.

The sequence was collected from a boy under two years old with a congenital heart defect. The chain has TRBV7-2 and TRBJ2-2; 8 nucleotides agree with TRBD2. Sequencing input: thymocytes. The CDR3 DNA reads as TGTGCCAGCAGCTTAGAGACTAGCGTGAACACCGGGGAGCTGTTTTTT. It encodes CASSLETSVNTGELFF.